This T cell receptor (beta chain) appears in the sequencing data of a study of blood T cell repertoires in COVID-19. At the level of the study: Samples of COVID-19 (acute and convalescent) were obtained from the United States, Italy and Spain. PBMCs, B-cell-depleted T cells, or T cells provided the cDNA or gDNA that made up the material.

This clone was seen ten or more times. Source study methods: Using reference gene primer amplification, nucleated cell counts were estimated. Profiling relied on immunoSEQ multiplex PCR, and the TCRdb table lists in-frame clones only, not all of them. That table gives V, J and clone size, and the DNA gave D and trimming. This repertoire shows some 150,000 clones, 79% found once; its top ten account for roughly 8.6%. The germline V gene encodes CDR1 SGDLS and CDR2 YYNGEE. CDR3 length: 15 residues. The V end was cut by 3 bases, the J end by 2 bases, with 15 bases between. The V and J genes are TRBV9 and TRBJ2-7; tentatively, D is TRBD2 (5 bases). The sample was peripheral blood. The TCR sequence derives from a man over 45 with active or convalescent COVID-19. In DNA, the CDR3 is TGTGCCAGCAGCGGGACTCCCGATCCCACCTACGAGCAGTACTTC. It specifies CASSGTPDPTYEQYF.